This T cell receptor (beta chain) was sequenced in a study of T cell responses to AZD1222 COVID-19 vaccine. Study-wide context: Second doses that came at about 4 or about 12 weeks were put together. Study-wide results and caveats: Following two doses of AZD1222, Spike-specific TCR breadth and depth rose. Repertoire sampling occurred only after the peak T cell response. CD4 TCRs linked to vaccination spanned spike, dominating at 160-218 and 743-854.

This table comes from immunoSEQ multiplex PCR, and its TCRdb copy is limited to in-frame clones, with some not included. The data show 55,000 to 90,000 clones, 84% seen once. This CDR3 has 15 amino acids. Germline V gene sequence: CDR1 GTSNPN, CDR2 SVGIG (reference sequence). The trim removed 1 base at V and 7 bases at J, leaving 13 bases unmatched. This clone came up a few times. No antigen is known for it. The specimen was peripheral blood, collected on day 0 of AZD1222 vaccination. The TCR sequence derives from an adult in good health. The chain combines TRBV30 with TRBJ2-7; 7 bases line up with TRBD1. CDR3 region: CAWSDGRQGASEQYF. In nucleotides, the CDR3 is TGTGCCTGGAGTGACGGACGACAGGGAGCCTCGGAGCAGTACTTC.